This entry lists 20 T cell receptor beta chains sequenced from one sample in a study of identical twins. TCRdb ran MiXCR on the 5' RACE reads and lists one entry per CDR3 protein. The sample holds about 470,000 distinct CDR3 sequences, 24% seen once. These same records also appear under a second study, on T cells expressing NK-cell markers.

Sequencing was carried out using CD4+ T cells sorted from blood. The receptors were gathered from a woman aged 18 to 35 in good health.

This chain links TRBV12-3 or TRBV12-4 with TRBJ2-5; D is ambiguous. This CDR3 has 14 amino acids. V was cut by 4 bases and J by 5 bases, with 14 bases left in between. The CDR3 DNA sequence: TGTGCCAGCAGTTCCTTTCGGATGGGGGAGACCCAGTACTTC. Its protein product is CASSSFRMGETQYF.

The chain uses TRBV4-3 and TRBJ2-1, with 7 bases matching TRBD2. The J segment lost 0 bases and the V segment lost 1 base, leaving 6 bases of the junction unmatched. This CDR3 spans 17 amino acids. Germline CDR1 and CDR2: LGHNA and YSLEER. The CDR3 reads CASSQALAATSYNEQFF. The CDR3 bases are TGCGCCAGCAGCCAAGCGCTAGCGGCAACCTCCTACAATGAGCAGTTCTTC.

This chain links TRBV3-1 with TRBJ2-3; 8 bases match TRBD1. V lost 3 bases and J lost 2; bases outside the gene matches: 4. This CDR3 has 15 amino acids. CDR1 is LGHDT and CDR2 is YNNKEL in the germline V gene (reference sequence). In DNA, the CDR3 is TGTGCCAGCAGCCAGGGACAGGAGCTCACAGATACGCAGTATTTT. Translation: CASSQGQELTDTQYF.

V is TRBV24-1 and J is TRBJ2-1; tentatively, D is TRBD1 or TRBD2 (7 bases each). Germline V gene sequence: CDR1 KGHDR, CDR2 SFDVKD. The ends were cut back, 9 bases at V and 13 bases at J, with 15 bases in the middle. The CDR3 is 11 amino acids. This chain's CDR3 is CATSGGQVQFF. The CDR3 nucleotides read TGTGCCACCTCGGGAGGACAGGTCCAGTTCTTC.

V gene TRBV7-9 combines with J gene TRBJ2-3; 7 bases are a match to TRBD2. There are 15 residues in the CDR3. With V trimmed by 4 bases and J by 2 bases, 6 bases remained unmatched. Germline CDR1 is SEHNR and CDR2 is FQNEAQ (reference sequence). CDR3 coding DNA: TGTGCCAGCAGCTCCCGGCGGGGGTACACAGATACGCAGTATTTT. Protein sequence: CASSSRRGYTDTQYF.

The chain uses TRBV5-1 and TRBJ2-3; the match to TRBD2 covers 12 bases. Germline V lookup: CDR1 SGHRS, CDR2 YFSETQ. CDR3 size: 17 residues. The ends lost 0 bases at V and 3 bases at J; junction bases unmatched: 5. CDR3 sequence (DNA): TGCGCCAGCAGCTTGGTTACTAGCGGGGGGATAACAGATACGCAGTATTTT. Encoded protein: CASSLVTSGGITDTQYF. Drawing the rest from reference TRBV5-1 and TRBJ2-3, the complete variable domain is KAGVTQTPRYLIKTRGQQVTLSCSPISGHRSVSWYQQTPGQGLQFLFEYFSETQRNKGNFPGRFSGRQFSNSRSEMNVSTLELGDSALYLCASSLVTSGGITDTQYFGPGTRLTVL.

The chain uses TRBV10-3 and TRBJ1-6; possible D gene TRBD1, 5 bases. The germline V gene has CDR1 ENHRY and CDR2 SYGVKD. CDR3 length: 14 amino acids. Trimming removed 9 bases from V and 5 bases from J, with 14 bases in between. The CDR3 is CAISPGLHNSPLHF. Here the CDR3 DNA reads TGTGCCATTTCACCGGGACTGCATAATTCACCCCTCCACTTT.

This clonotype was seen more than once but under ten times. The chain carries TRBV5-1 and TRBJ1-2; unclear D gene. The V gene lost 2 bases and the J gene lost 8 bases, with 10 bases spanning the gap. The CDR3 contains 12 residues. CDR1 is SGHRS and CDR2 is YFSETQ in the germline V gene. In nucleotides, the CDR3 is TGCGCCAGCAGCTTATCCCCTCCCGGCTACACCTTC. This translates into CASSLSPPGYTF.

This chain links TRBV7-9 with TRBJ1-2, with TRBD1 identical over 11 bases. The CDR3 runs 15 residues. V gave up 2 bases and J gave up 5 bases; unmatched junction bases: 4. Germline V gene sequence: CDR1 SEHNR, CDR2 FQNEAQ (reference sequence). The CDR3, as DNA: TGTGCCAGCAGCTTACACGGGACAGGGGGTTATGGCTACACCTTC. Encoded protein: CASSLHGTGGYGYTF.

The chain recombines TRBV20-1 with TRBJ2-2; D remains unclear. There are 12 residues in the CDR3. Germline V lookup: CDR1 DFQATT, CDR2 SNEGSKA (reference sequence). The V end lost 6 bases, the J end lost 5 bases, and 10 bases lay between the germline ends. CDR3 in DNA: TGCAGTGCCGCCGGGTTGACCGGGGAGCTGTTTTTT. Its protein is CSAAGLTGELFF.

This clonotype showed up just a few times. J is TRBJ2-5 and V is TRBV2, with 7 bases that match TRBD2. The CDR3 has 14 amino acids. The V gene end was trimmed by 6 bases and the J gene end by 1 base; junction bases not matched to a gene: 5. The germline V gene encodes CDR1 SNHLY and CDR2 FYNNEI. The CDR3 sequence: CASRLSSGQETQYF. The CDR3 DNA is TGTGCCAGCAGACTATCTAGCGGCCAAGAGACCCAGTACTTC.

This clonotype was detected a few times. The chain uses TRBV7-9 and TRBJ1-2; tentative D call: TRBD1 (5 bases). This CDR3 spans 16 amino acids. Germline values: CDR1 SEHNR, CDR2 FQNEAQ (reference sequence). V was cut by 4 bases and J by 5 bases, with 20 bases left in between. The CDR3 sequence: CASSSYSRAKEYGYTF. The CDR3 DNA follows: TGTGCCAGCAGCTCTTATAGCAGGGCGAAGGAGTATGGCTACACCTTC.

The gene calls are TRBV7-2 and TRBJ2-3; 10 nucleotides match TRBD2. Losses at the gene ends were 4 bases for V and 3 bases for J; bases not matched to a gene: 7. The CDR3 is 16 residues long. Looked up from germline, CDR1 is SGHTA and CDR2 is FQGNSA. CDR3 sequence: CASSSLAGVWTDTQYF. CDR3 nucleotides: TGTGCCAGCAGCTCCCTAGCGGGAGTATGGACAGATACGCAGTATTTT.

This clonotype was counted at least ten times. The CDR3 DNA follows: TGTGCCAGCACCGGGACCCCCCGGCGAGAGACCCAGTACTTC. It is translated as CASTGTPRRETQYF. The V call is TRBV6-2 or TRBV6-3, the J call TRBJ2-5, with D possibly called TRBD1 or TRBD2 (5 bases each). The germline gives CDR1 MNHEY, CDR2 SVGEGT. This CDR3 spans 14 amino acids. Trimming removed 7 bases at V and 4 bases at J, with 16 bases between.

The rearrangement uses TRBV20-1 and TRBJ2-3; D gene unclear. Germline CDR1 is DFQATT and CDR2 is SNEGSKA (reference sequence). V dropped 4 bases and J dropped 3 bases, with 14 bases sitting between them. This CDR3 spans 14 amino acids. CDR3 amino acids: CSATTRSGTDTQYF. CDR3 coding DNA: TGCAGTGCTACGACAAGAAGTGGGACAGATACGCAGTATTTT.

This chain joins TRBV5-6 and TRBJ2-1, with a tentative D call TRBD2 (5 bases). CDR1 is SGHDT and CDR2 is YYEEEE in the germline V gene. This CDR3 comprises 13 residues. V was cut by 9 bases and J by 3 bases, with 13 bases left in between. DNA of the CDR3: TGTGCCACCAGAGGGTATCTCTACAATGAGCAGTTCTTC. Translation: CATRGYLYNEQFF. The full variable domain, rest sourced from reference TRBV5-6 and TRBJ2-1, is DAGVTQSPTHLIKTRGQQVTLRCSPKSGHDTVSWYQQALGQGPQFIFQYYEEEERQRGNFPDRFSGHQFPNYSSELNVNALLLGDSALYLCATRGYLYNEQFFGPGTRLTVL.

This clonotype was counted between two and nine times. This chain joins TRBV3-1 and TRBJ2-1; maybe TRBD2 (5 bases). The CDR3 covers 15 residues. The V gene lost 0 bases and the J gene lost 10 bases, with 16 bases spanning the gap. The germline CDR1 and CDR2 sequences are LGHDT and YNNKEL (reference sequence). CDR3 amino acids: CASSQDILVSGEQFF. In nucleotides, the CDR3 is TGTGCCAGCAGCCAAGATATACTAGTAAGCGGCGAGCAGTTCTTC.

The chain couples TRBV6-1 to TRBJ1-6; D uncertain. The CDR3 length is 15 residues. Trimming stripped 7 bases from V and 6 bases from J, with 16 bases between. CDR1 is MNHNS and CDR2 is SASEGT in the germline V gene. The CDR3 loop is CASNKSPKPNSPLHF. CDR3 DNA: TGTGCCAGCAACAAGAGTCCTAAACCTAATTCACCCCTCCACTTT.

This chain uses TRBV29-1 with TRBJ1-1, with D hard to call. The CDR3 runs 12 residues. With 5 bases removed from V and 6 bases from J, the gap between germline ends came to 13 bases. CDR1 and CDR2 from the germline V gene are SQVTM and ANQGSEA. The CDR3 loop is CSVNEGEAEAFF. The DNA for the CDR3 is TGCAGCGTTAACGAGGGCGAGGCTGAAGCTTTCTTT.

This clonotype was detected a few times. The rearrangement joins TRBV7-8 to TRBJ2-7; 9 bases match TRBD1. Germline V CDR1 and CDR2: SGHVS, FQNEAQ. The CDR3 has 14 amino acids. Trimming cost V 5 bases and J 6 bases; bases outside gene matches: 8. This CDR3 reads CASSTRTGVPEQYF. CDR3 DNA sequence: TGTGCCAGCAGCACCAGGACAGGGGTCCCCGAGCAGTACTTC.